The rows below give T cell receptor beta chains drawn from one sample of a study of CD8 T cells in ankylosing spondylitis. From the 5' RACE reads, TCRdb called clonotypes with MiXCR, one entry per CDR3 protein. The data hold 150,000 to 200,000 distinct CDR3 sequences, with around a sixth observed a single time. Source material: blood, either unsorted or a sorted T cell fraction (not recorded which). Every receptor here comes from a male donor under 35 with ankylosing spondylitis or in good health (not recorded which). Both conserved end residues are part of each CDR3. A D gene is named only where the DNA matches it firmly. Expanded clones get a size class; other rows say once, few or many, or leave the size out.

TRBV20-1	TRBJ2-7	many	-	CSARGTSYEQYF	TGCAGTGCCCGGGGGACCTCCTACGAGCAGTACTTC
TRBV5-5	TRBJ2-2	many	-	CASSSEGGRANTGELFF	TGTGCCAGCAGCTCCGAGGGGGGGCGGGCGAACACCGGGGAGCTGTTTTTT
TRBV4-2	TRBJ2-1	-	TRBD2	CASSQEGLAPNNEQFF	TGTGCCAGCAGCCAAGAGGGACTAGCGCCGAACAATGAGCAGTTCTTC
TRBV5-1	TRBJ2-5	many	TRBD1	CASSWGQGKQETQYF	TGCGCCAGCAGCTGGGGACAGGGCAAACAAGAGACCCAGTACTTC
TRBV20-1	TRBJ2-7	many	-	CSARVGQGVPSGRVHEQYF	TGCAGTGCTAGAGTGGGACAGGGGGTCCCTAGCGGGAGGGTCCACGAGCAGTACTTC
TRBV20-1	TRBJ1-1	many	TRBD1	CSAPSSGTGGTEAFF	TGCAGTGCTCCCTCCTCCGGGACAGGGGGCACTGAAGCTTTCTTT
TRBV27	TRBJ1-3	many	-	CASKPNRVTGNTIYF	TGTGCCAGCAAACCGAACAGGGTAACTGGAAACACCATATATTTT
TRBV5-5	TRBJ2-7	many	-	CASSLGDSSYEQYF	TGTGCCAGCAGCTTGGGGGACTCGTCCTACGAGCAGTACTTC
TRBV3-1	TRBJ2-3	-	-	CASSQGQGPPDTQYF	TGTGCCAGCAGCCAAGGTCAGGGCCCGCCCGATACGCAGTATTTT
TRBV14	TRBJ2-2	many	TRBD2	CASSHLAGVFSNTGELFF	TGTGCCAGCAGCCACCTAGCGGGTGTTTTCTCGAACACCGGGGAGCTGTTTTTT
TRBV20-1	TRBJ1-1	few	TRBD1	CSAKGDSHMNTEAFF	TGCAGTGCCAAGGGGGACAGTCACATGAACACTGAAGCTTTCTTT
TRBV6-4	TRBJ2-1	many	-	CASSDTGERDEQFF	TGTGCCAGCAGTGACACGGGGGAACGCGATGAGCAGTTCTTC
TRBV7-2	TRBJ2-5	many	-	CASSLAALETQYF	TGTGCCAGCAGCTTAGCGGCCTTGGAGACCCAGTACTTC
TRBV7-9	TRBJ2-3	many	-	CASSLYRDTQYF	TGTGCCAGCAGCTTATATCGCGATACGCAGTATTTT
TRBV25-1	TRBJ1-5	-	-	CASSHAQVDQPQHF	TGTGCCAGCAGTCATGCGCAGGTCGATCAGCCCCAGCATTTT
TRBV12-3/TRBV12-4	TRBJ1-1	many	-	CASSFQGTEAFF	TGTGCCAGCAGTTTCCAGGGTACTGAAGCTTTCTTT
TRBV6-5	TRBJ2-2	many	-	CASKWGNTGELFF	TGTGCCTCCAAATGGGGGAACACCGGGGAGCTGTTTTTT
TRBV30	TRBJ2-1	-	TRBD2	CAWSAGRAYNEQFF	TGTGCCTGGAGTGCCGGGAGGGCCTACAATGAGCAGTTCTTC
TRBV14	TRBJ2-3	many	-	CASSQGYGDPETDTQYF	TGTGCCAGCAGCCAAGGTTACGGGGACCCGGAGACAGATACGCAGTATTTT
TRBV7-8	TRBJ2-1	-	TRBD2	CASSSTSGRVNEQFF	TGTGCCAGCAGTTCGACTAGCGGGAGGGTCAATGAGCAGTTCTTC
TRBV11-2	TRBJ1-1	many	-	CASSLGGPAEAFF	TGTGCCAGCAGCTTAGGGGGACCCGCGGAAGCTTTCTTT
TRBV20-1	TRBJ2-1	many	TRBD2	CSARDFLAGSYEQFF	TGCAGTGCTAGAGATTTTCTAGCGGGATCCTATGAGCAGTTCTTC
TRBV15	TRBJ2-1	many	-	CATSRERTWGNEQFF	TGTGCCACCAGCAGAGAGAGAACCTGGGGCAATGAGCAGTTCTTC
TRBV11-2	TRBJ2-1	-	-	CASSLFGTEGNEQFF	TGTGCCAGCAGCTTATTTGGGACCGAGGGCAATGAGCAGTTCTTC
TRBV20-1	TRBJ2-1	many	-	CSAKFFDEQFF	TGCAGTGCTAAGTTTTTCGATGAGCAGTTCTTC
TRBV10-3	TRBJ2-3	many	-	CAARTKGSSTDTQYF	TGTGCCGCCCGGACGAAGGGGTCTAGCACAGATACGCAGTATTTT
TRBV12-3/TRBV12-4	TRBJ2-5	many	TRBD2	CASSIRSGKETQYF	TGTGCCAGCAGTATTCGTAGCGGGAAAGAGACCCAGTACTTC
TRBV4-1	TRBJ2-5	many	-	CASSQVVELETQYF	TGCGCCAGCAGCCAAGTAGTGGAACTAGAGACCCAGTACTTC
TRBV7-2	TRBJ2-3	many	-	CASSLGGGPSTDTQYF	TGTGCCAGCAGCTTAGGTGGGGGCCCTAGCACAGATACGCAGTATTTT
TRBV30	TRBJ2-7	many	-	CARALGNYEQYF	TGTGCCCGAGCACTAGGGAACTACGAGCAGTACTTC
TRBV7-8	TRBJ2-3	-	-	CASSLPRGRERIDTQYF	TGTGCCAGCAGCCTGCCTCGGGGGCGGGAGAGGATAGATACGCAGTATTTT
TRBV27	TRBJ2-7	-	TRBD2	CASSLLAGDRYEQYF	TGTGCCAGCAGTTTATTGGCGGGAGATCGGTACGAGCAGTACTTC
TRBV6-4	TRBJ2-1	many	-	CASSVKLATEQFF	TGTGCCAGCAGTGTCAAACTAGCAACTGAGCAGTTCTTC
TRBV20-1	TRBJ2-4	-	TRBD2	CSARLGGENIQYF	TGCAGTGCTAGATTGGGGGGGGAAAACATTCAGTACTTC
TRBV20-1	TRBJ2-1	-	TRBD2	CSARDGSGSPNEQFF	TGCAGTGCTAGAGATGGAAGCGGGAGTCCCAATGAGCAGTTCTTC
TRBV5-1	TRBJ1-4	many	TRBD1	CASSREGDRAKLFF	TGCGCCAGCAGTCGAGAGGGGGACAGGGCAAAACTGTTTTTT
TRBV5-6	TRBJ2-6	many	-	CASSLLGEASSGANVLTF	TGTGCCAGCAGCTTGTTGGGGGAGGCGAGCTCTGGGGCCAACGTCCTGACTTTC
TRBV7-8	TRBJ1-2	many	-	CASSLEDTRGGYTF	TGTGCCAGCAGCTTAGAGGACACCCGGGGTGGCTACACCTTC
TRBV20-1	TRBJ2-3	-	TRBD2	CSARAPFLAGDSTDTQYF	TGCAGTGCTAGAGCCCCTTTCCTAGCGGGAGATAGCACAGATACGCAGTATTTT
TRBV27	TRBJ2-1	many	TRBD2	CASSSRTSGRSVYEQFF	TGTGCCAGCAGTTCCAGGACTAGCGGGAGATCTGTCTATGAGCAGTTCTTC
TRBV7-2	TRBJ2-2	many	TRBD2	CASSRTSGGGTGELFF	TGTGCCAGCAGCCGTACTAGCGGGGGGGGCACCGGGGAGCTGTTTTTT
TRBV29-1	TRBJ2-4	-	-	CSVELDIQYF	TGCAGCGTCGAATTAGACATTCAGTACTTC
TRBV11-2	TRBJ2-1	many	-	CASSFPDQASYNEQFF	TGTGCCAGCAGCTTCCCGGATCAAGCCTCCTACAATGAGCAGTTCTTC
TRBV27	TRBJ1-1	few	-	CASSPLVFGGGTEAFF	TGTGCCAGCAGTCCCCTTGTGTTCGGGGGAGGCACTGAAGCTTTCTTT
TRBV7-6	TRBJ2-1	-	-	CASSIGDGGYNEQFF	TGTGCCAGCAGCATCGGGGACGGCGGGTACAATGAGCAGTTCTTC
TRBV9	TRBJ2-3	many	TRBD2	CASSGSGRGTDTQYF	TGTGCCAGCAGCGGTAGCGGGAGGGGGACAGATACGCAGTATTTT